Reported below is one T cell receptor beta chain. Its antigen is not known. The sample is drawn from a study of T cell responses to AZD1222 COVID-19 vaccine. Regarding the study as a whole: Mostly white British, mostly female donors; authors suggested clonal diversity may be underestimated. Across the whole spike, CD4 TCRs peaked at regions 160-218 and 743-854.

Produced via immunoSEQ multiplex PCR; TCRdb's table is partial and in-frame only. The sample consists of some 120,000 clones, around 89% of them appearing once. The ends were cut back, 8 bases at V and 7 bases at J, with 12 bases in the middle. CDR3 size: 13 residues. The sample was peripheral blood, taken on day 0 of AZD1222 vaccination. This clonotype originated in an adult in good health. V gene TRBV23-1 combines with J gene TRBJ1-6; TRBD1 might be the D (5 bases). TRBV23-1 is an ORF; its function is uncertain. DNA of the CDR3: TGCGCCAGCGGCCTTCCAGGGAATTCACCCCTCCACTTT. Protein sequence: CASGLPGNSPLHF.